This T cell receptor beta chain originates from a study of shared clonotypes between healthy human individuals. Per germline, CDR1 MNHEY and CDR2 SMNVEV (reference sequence). The CDR3 is made up of 14 amino acids. V lost 2 bases and J lost 1; bases outside the gene matches: 2. As regards this clone: Other nucleotide sequences from this sample produce the same CDR3.

Terminally differentiated effector memory CD45RA+ cells were excluded from the naive CD8 cells, which were CD45RO-negative and positively selected for CCR7. In the authors' workflow: ImmunoSEQ supplied junction-only sequences lacking quality scores, so filtering was different. Some clones are missing from TCRdb's copy, which holds only in-frame ones; the method was immunoSEQ multiplex PCR. D and trimming were read from the DNA, whereas the V and J calls and clone size are those reported in that table. The sample contains 1.5 million to 2.5 million clones, roughly 95% of which appear only once. This rearrangement joins TRBV27 to TRBJ2-7, with 7 bases matching TRBD1. The sample comprised naive CD8+ T cells sorted from blood. The sequence came from a man aged 18 to 30 in good health. In DNA form, the CDR3 reads TGTGCCAGCAGTTTAACAGGGGATTCCTACGAGCAGTACTTC. Encoded protein: CASSLTGDSYEQYF.